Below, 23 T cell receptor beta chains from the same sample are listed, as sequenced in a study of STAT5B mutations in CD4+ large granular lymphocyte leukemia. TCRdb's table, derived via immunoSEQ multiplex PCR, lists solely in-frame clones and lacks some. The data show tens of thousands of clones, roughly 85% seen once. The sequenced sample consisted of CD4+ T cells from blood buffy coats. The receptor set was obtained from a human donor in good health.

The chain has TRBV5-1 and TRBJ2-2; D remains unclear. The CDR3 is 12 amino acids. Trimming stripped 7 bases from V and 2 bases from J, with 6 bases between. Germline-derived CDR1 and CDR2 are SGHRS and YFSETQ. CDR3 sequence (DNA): TGCGCCAGCGGCCCTAACACCGGGGAGCTGTTTTTT. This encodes CASGPNTGELFF. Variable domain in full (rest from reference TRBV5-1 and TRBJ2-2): KAGVTQTPRYLIKTRGQQVTLSCSPISGHRSVSWYQQTPGQGLQFLFEYFSETQRNKGNFPGRFSGRQFSNSRSEMNVSTLELGDSALYLCASGPNTGELFFGEGSRLTVL.

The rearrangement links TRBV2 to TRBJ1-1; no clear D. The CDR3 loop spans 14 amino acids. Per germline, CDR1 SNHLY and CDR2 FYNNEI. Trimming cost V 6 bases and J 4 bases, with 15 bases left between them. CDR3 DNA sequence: TGTGCCAGCAGAACAGACGGCCTGATCACTGAAGCTTTCTTT. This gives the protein CASRTDGLITEAFF.

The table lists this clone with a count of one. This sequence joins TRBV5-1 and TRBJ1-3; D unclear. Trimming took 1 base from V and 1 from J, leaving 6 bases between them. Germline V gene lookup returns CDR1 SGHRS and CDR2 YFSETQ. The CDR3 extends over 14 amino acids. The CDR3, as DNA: TGCGCCAGCAGCTTGTCGTTATCTGGAAACACCATATATTTT. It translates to CASSLSLSGNTIYF.

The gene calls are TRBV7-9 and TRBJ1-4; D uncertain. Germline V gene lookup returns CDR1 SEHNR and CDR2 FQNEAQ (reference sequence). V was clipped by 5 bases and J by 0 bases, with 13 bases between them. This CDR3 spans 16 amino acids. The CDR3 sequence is CASSPIESATNEKLFF. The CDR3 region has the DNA TGTGCCAGCAGCCCGATAGAATCTGCAACTAATGAAAAACTGTTTTTT.

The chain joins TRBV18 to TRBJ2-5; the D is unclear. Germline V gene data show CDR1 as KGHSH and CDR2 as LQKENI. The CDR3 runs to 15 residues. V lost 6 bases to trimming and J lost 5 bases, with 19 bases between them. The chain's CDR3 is CASSPNPGALETQYF. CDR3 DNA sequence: TGTGCCAGCTCTCCCAACCCGGGTGCTTTGGAGACCCAGTACTTC.

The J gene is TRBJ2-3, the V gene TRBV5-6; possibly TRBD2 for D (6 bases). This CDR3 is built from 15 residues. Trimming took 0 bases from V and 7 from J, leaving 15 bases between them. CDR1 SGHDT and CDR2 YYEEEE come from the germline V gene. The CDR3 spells CASSLARLALNTQYF. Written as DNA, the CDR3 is TGTGCCAGCAGCTTGGCCAGGCTAGCGCTGAATACGCAGTATTTT.

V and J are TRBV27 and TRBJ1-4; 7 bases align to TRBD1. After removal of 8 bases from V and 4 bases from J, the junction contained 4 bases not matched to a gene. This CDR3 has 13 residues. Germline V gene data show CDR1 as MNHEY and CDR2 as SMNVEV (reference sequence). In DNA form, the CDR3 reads TGTGCCAGCGGGGGACAGTTTAATGAAAAACTGTTTTTT. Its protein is CASGGQFNEKLFF.

CDR3 loop: CASSPGPPGNQPQHF. The CDR3 DNA reads as TGTGCCAGCAGCCCCGGTCCTCCAGGGAATCAGCCCCAGCATTTT. The chain carries TRBV7-9 and TRBJ1-5, with a tentative D call TRBD1 (5 bases). V dropped 5 bases and J dropped 4 bases, with 15 bases sitting between them. Germline CDR1 SEHNR, CDR2 FQNEAQ (reference sequence). This CDR3 is built from 15 residues.

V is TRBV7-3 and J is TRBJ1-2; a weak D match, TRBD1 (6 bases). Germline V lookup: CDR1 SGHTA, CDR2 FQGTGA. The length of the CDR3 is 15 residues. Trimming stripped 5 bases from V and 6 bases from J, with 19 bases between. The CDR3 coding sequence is TGTGCCAGCAGCCCGAGGGGGAGGGGAGGCGATGGCTACACCTTC. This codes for CASSPRGRGGDGYTF.

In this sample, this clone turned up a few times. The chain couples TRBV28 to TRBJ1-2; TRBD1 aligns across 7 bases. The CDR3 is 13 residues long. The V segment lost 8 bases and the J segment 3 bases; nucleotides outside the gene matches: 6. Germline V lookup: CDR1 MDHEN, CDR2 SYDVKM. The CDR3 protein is CASAGTVHYGYTF. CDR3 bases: TGTGCCAGCGCCGGGACAGTCCACTATGGCTACACCTTC.

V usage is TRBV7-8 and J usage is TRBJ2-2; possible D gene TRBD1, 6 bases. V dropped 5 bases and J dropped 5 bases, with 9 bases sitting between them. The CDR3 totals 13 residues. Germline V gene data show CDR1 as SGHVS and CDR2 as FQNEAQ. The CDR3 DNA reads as TGTGCCAGCAGCCCAACAGGGACCGGGGAGCTGTTTTTT. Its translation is CASSPTGTGELFF.

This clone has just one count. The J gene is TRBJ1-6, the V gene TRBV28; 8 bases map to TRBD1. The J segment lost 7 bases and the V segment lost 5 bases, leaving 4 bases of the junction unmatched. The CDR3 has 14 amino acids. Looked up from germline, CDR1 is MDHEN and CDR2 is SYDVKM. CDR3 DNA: TGTGCCAGCAGTAAGACAGGGGAAAATTCACCCCTCCACTTT. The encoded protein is CASSKTGENSPLHF.

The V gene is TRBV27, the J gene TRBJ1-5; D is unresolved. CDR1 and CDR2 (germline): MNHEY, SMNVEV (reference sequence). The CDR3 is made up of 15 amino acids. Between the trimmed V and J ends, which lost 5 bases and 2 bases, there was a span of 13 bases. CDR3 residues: CASSGWGGGNQPQHF. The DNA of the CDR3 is TGTGCCAGCAGTGGATGGGGTGGTGGCAATCAGCCCCAGCATTTT.

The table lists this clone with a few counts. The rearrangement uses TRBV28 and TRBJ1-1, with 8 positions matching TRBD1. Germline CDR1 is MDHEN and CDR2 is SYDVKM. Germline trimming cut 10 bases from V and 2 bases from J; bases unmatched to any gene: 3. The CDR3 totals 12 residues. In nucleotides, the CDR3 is TGTGCCATAGGGACAGGCAACACTGAAGCTTTCTTT. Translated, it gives CAIGTGNTEAFF.

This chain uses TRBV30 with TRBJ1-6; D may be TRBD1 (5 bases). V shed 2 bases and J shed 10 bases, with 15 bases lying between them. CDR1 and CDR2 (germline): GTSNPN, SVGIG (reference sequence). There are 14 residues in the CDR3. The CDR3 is CAWSTWTEGSPLHF. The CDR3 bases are TGTGCCTGGAGTACCTGGACGGAGGGGTCACCCCTCCACTTT.

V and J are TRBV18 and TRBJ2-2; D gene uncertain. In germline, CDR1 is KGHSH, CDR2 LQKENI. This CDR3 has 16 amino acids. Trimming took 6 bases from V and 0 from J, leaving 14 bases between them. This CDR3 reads CASSQSRAANTGELFF. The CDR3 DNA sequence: TGTGCCAGCTCGCAGTCTCGGGCAGCGAACACCGGGGAGCTGTTTTTT.

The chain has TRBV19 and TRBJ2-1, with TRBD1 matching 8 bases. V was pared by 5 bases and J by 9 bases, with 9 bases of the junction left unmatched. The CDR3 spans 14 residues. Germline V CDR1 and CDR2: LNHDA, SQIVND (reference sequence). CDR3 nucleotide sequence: TGTGCCAGTAGTGTAGGACAGGGAGTGGGTGAGCAGTTCTTC. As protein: CASSVGQGVGEQFF.

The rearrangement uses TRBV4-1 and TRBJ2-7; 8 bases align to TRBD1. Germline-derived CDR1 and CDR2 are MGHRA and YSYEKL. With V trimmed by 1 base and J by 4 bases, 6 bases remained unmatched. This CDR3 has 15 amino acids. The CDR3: CASSQAGGQGYEQYF. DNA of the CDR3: TGCGCCAGCAGCCAAGCGGGCGGACAGGGATACGAGCAGTACTTC.

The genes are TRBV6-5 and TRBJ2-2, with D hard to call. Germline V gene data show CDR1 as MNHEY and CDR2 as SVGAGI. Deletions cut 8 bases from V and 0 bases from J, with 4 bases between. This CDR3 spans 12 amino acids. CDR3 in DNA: TGTGCCAGCCGTACGAACACCGGGGAGCTGTTTTTT. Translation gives CASRTNTGELFF.

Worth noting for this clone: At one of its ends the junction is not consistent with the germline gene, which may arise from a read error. The chain's CDR3 is CAGREETRDRGGDYGYTF. The CDR3 DNA sequence: TGTGCCGGGAGGGAGGAAACCCGGGACAGGGGTGGTGACTATGGCTACACCTTC. The gene calls are TRBV30 and TRBJ1-2, with 10 bases fitting TRBD1. Germline V gene lookup returns CDR1 GTSNPN and CDR2 SVGIG (reference sequence). The CDR3 runs 18 residues.

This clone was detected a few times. The CDR3 loop is CASSPDGLDNSPLHF. The CDR3 nucleotides are TGTGCCAGCAGCCCGGACGGACTTGATAATTCACCCCTCCACTTT. J is TRBJ1-6 and V is TRBV4-2; D not certain. The V gene lost 4 bases and the J gene lost 5 bases, with 12 bases spanning the gap. This CDR3 contains 15 residues. The V gene's germline CDR1 is LGHNA and CDR2 YNFKEQ.

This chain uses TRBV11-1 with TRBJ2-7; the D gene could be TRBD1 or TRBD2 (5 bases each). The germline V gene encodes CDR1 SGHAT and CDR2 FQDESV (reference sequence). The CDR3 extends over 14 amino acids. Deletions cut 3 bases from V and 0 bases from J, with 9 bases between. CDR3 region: CASSFAGSSYEQYF. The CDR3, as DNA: TGTGCCAGCAGCTTTGCAGGGAGCTCCTACGAGCAGTACTTC.

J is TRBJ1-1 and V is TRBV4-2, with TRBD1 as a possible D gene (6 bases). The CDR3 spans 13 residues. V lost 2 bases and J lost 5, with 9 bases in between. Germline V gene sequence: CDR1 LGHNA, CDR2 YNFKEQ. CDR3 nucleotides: TGTGCCAGCAGCCAACCACAGGGTACTGAAGCTTTCTTT. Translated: CASSQPQGTEAFF.